The clone carrying this TCR beta chain turned up a few times. The antigen is unknown. This entry belongs to a study of cytomegalovirus exposure and HLA in healthy donors. Study in general: Some 85 million unique TCRs, all from HLA-typed donors, were included in an early release of the data.

PCR amplification relied on 60 Vbeta primers (plus 13 Jbeta primers). Using immunoSEQ multiplex PCR, the repertoire was profiled, and TCRdb retains in-frame clones only, with some absent. The sample has more than 150,000 clones; approximately 80% are singletons. The V and J ends lost 4 bases and 6 bases respectively, with 14 bases between them. The CDR3 extends over 14 amino acids. The germline V gene encodes CDR1 SGHDT and CDR2 YYEEEE. General study results and limits: Earlier analysis yielded a pattern in which most TCR beta V segments were productive about 90% or about 30% of the time.

The chain recombines TRBV5-6 with TRBJ2-1; D is undetermined. This sequence was found in a woman aged 50 to 60 in good health and CMV-seropositive. Sequencing was carried out using PBMCs. CDR3 coding DNA: TGTGCCAGCAGCCCCCCGGGTGGCGTCAATGAGCAGTTCTTC. Translated, it gives CASSPPGGVNEQFF.